The source of this T cell receptor (beta chain) is a study of shared clonotypes between healthy human individuals. Study results and caveats: In the sorted subsets, rarefaction showed sequencing was incomplete despite large depth. Generation probabilities of non-shared clonotypes were lower (relative to those shared by all four donors). Memory subsets generally showed smaller estimated richness than naive subsets did.

Using immunoSEQ multiplex PCR, the repertoire was profiled, and TCRdb retains in-frame clones only, with some absent. The data show some 300,000 clones, around 70% seen once. The CDR3 sequence is 13 residues long. CDR1 and CDR2 from the germline V gene are WSHSY and SAAADI. Trimming took off 4 bases at V and 3 bases at J, with 10 bases between the two ends. Notes on this clone: The target antigen is unknown.

Adult donors, all healthy and HIV-negative, had no recent acute infections or vaccinations. The rearrangement joins TRBV10-2 to TRBJ2-7; TRBD1 might be the D (6 bases). Material: memory CD4+ T cells sorted from blood. The subset: CD45RA-negative fraction. This sequence was found in a young man in good health. The CDR3 here is CASSVGGNYEQYF. As DNA, the CDR3 is TGCGCCAGCAGTGTTGGGGGCAACTACGAGCAGTACTTC.